These 7 T cell receptor beta chains were sequenced from one sample in a study of blood T cells in healthy people across ages. A sample-barcoded 5' primer and a J-beta primer mix were used in a second PCR of roughly 6 to 11 cycles. TCRdb used MiXCR to reprocess the 5' RACE reads, holding one entry per CDR3 protein. The table has 1.8 million or so distinct CDR3 sequences, about 39% seen once. Sequences were obtained from blood. The source of these receptors is a human donor in good health.

This clonotype was observed a handful of times. The CDR3, as DNA: TGTGCCAGCAGCTTTCGTTCAGGGGGAGGACAAGAGACCCAGTACTTC. As protein: CASSFRSGGGQETQYF. This chain links TRBV7-2 with TRBJ2-5; D perhaps matches TRBD1 (7 bases). This CDR3 is 16 amino acids long. Germline assignment: CDR1 SGHTA and CDR2 FQGNSA. V shed 3 bases and J shed 2 bases, with 16 bases lying between them.

V and J are TRBV29-1 and TRBJ2-7, with 11 bases fitting TRBD2. The J call is uncertain, as TRBJ2-5 better fits the DNA end. From germline, CDR1 is SQVTM and CDR2 ANQGSEA. The CDR3 contains 13 residues. DNA for the CDR3: TGCAGCGTCCTAGCGGGGGGATCAGAGACCCAGTACTTC. Amino acids: CSVLAGGSETQYF.

Comments on this clonotype: A much larger clone is a single base away; this may be a read error. V is TRBV10-3 and J is TRBJ2-3; TRBD2 matches at 11 bases. This CDR3 contains 14 residues. V lost 11 bases to trimming and J lost 5 bases; unmatched junction nucleotides: 9. Germline V gene sequence: CDR1 ENHRY, CDR2 SYGVKD. CDR3 sequence reads: CASQLAGEVDTQYF. CDR3 nucleotide sequence: TGTGCCTCTCAACTAGCGGGGGAGGTAGATACGCAGTATTTT.

This clonotype has more than one count but fewer than ten. The rearrangement links TRBV5-1 to TRBJ2-1; 9 nucleotides agree with TRBD1. The CDR3 is made up of 15 amino acids. The germline V gene encodes CDR1 SGHRS and CDR2 YFSETQ. With V trimmed by 5 bases and J by 9 bases, 12 bases remained unmatched. CDR3 residues: CASRLWTGENTEQFF. The CDR3 DNA is TGCGCCAGCAGATTATGGACAGGGGAGAATACTGAGCAGTTCTTC.

The gene calls are TRBV12-5 and TRBJ2-1; D not certain. V dropped 4 bases and J dropped 6 bases, with 7 bases sitting between them. The CDR3 covers 12 residues. CDR1 is LGHNT, CDR2 FRNRAP, per germline. The CDR3 here is CASGSQLNEQFF. CDR3 nucleotides: TGTGCTAGTGGTTCACAACTCAATGAGCAGTTCTTC.

The V and J genes are TRBV28 and TRBJ2-1; D might be TRBD1 or TRBD2, each matching 5 bases. Germline CDR1 and CDR2: MDHEN and SYDVKM. This CDR3 spans 18 amino acids. V lost 1 base and J lost 4, with 20 bases in between. CDR3 in amino acids: CASSLSSADGAGYNEQFF. DNA for the CDR3: TGTGCCAGCAGTTTATCGTCCGCAGACGGGGCAGGTTACAATGAGCAGTTCTTC. The variable domain in full, with the rest retrieved from reference TRBV28 and TRBJ2-1, is DVKVTQSSRYLVKRTGEKVFLECVQDMDHENMFWYRQDPGLGLRLIYFSYDVKMKEKGDIPEGYSVSREKKERFSLILESASTNQTSMYLCASSLSSADGAGYNEQFFGPGTRLTVL.

The V and J genes are TRBV20-1 and TRBJ2-7; D uncertain. The CDR3 contains 13 residues. With 0 bases removed from V and 3 bases from J, the gap between germline ends came to 9 bases. The germline CDR1 and CDR2 sequences are DFQATT and SNEGSKA (reference sequence). In DNA form, the CDR3 reads TGCAGTGCTAGAGAAGGGAACTTCTACGAGCAGTACTTC. It yields the protein CSAREGNFYEQYF.